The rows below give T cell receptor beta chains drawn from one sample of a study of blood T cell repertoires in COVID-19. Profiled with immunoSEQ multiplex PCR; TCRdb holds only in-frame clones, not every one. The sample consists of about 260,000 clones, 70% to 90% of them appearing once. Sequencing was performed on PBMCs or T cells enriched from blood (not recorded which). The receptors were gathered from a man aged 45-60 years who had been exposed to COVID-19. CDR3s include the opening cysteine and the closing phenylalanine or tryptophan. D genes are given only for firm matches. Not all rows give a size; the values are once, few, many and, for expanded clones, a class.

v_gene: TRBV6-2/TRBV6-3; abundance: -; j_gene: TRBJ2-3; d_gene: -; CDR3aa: CASSAVGTDTQYF; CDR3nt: TGTGCCAGCAGCGCGGTGGGCACAGATACGCAGTATTTT
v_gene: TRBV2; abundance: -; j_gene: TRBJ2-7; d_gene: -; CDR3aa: CASSALGGKHEQYF; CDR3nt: TGTGCCAGCAGCGCCCTTGGGGGGAAACACGAGCAGTACTTC
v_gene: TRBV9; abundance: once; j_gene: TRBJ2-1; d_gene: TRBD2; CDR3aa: CASSETSGSYNEQFF; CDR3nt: TGTGCCAGCAGCGAGACTAGCGGGTCCTACAATGAGCAGTTCTTC
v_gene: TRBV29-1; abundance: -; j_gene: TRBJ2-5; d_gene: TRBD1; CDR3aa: CSVGDRLQETQYF; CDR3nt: TGCAGCGTTGGGGACAGGCTCCAAGAGACCCAGTACTTC
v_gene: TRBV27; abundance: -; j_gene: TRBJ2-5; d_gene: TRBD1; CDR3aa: CASSWDRGERETQYF; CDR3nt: TGTGCCAGCAGTTGGGACAGGGGAGAGAGAGAGACCCAGTACTTC
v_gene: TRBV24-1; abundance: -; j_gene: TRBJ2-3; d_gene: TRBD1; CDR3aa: CATSDQDRGGDTQYF; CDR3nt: TGTGCCACCAGTGATCAAGACAGGGGAGGAGATACGCAGTATTTT
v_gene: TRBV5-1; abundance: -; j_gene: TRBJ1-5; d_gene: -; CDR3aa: CASSLDRGNQPQHF; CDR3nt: TGCGCCAGCAGCTTGGACAGGGGCAATCAGCCCCAGCATTTT
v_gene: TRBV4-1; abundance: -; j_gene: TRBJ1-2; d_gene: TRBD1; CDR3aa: CASSQGTGYYGYTF; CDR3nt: TGCGCCAGCAGCCAGGGGACAGGGTACTATGGCTACACCTTC
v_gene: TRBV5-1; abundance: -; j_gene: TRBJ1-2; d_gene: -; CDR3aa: CASSLNRVYGYTF; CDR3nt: TGCGCCAGCAGCTTAAACAGGGTATATGGCTACACCTTC
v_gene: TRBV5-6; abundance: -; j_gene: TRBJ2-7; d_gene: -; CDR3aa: CASSFPTAGYEQYF; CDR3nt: TGTGCCAGCAGCTTCCCCACCGCCGGCTACGAGCAGTACTTC
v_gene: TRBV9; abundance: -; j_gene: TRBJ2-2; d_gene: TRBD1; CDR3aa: CASSARPPTDRLTGELFF; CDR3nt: TGTGCCAGCAGCGCCCGACCCCCAACGGACAGGCTCACCGGGGAGCTGTTTTTT
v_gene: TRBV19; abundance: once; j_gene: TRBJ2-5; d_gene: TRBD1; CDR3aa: CASSAGTGVGETQYF; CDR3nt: TGTGCCAGTAGTGCTGGGACAGGGGTTGGGGAGACCCAGTACTTC
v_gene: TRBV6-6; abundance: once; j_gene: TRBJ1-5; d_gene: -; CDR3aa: CASSYFTNQPQHF; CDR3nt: TGTGCCAGCAGTTACTTTACAAATCAGCCCCAGCATTTT
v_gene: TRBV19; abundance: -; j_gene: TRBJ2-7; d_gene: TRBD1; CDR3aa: CASSTGTASYEQYF; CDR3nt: TGTGCCAGTAGTACCGGGACAGCCTCCTACGAGCAGTACTTC
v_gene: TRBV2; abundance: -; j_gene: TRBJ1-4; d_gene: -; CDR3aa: CASERGRGEKLFF; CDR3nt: TGTGCCAGCGAGCGGGGCAGGGGAGAAAAACTGTTTTTT
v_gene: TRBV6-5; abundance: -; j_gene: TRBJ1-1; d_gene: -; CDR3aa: CASSYGLADNTEAFF; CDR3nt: TGTGCCAGCAGTTACGGGCTTGCAGATAACACTGAAGCTTTCTTT
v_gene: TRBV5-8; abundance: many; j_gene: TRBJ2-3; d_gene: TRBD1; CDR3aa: CASSIGQGTDTQYF; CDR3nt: TGTGCCAGCAGCATCGGACAGGGCACAGATACGCAGTATTTT
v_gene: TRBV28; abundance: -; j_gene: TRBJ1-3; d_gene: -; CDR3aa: CASSLSTGGSGNTIYF; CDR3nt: TGTGCCAGCAGTTTGTCGACAGGCGGCTCTGGAAACACCATATATTTT
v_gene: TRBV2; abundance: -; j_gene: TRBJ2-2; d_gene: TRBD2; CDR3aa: CASDAISGGAGELFF; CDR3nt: TGTGCCAGCGATGCTATTAGCGGGGGGGCCGGGGAGCTGTTTTTT
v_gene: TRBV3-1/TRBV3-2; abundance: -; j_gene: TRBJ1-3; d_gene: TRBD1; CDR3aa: CASSHTGASSGNTIYF; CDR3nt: TGTGCCAGCAGCCATACAGGGGCCAGCTCTGGAAACACCATATATTTT
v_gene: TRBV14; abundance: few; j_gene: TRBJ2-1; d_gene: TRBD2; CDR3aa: CASSPWYRDYRFRPYNEQFF; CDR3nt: TGTGCCAGCAGCCCCTGGTACCGGGACTACCGGTTCAGGCCCTACAATGAGCAGTTCTTC
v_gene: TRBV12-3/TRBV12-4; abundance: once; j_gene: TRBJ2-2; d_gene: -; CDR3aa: CASSHTRQELFF; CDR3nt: TGTGCCAGCAGCCATACTAGGCAGGAGCTGTTTTTT
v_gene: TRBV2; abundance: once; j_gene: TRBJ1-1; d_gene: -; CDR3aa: CASRGGHSEAFF; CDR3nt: TGTGCCAGCAGGGGTGGACACAGTGAAGCTTTCTTT
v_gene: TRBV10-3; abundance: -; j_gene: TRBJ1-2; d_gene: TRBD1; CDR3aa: CAISDSGQGMRYGYTF; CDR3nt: TGTGCCATCAGTGATAGTGGACAGGGAATGCGCTATGGCTACACCTTC
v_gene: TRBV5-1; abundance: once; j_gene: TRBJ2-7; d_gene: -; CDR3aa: CASSLAQGITYEQYF; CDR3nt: TGCGCCAGCAGCTTGGCGCAGGGTATCACCTACGAGCAGTACTTC
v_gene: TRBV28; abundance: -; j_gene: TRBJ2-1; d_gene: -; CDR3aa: CASSVGGSSYNEQFF; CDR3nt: TGTGCCAGCAGTGTAGGTGGGAGCTCCTACAATGAGCAGTTCTTC
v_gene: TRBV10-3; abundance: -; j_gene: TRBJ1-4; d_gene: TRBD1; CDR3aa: CAISARLGQGDEKLFF; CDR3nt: TGTGCCATCAGTGCACGTTTAGGACAGGGGGACGAAAAACTGTTTTTT
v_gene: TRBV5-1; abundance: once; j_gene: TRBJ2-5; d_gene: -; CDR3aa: CASSLAGVEETQYF; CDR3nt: TGCGCCAGCAGCTTGGCGGGGGTGGAAGAGACCCAGTACTTC
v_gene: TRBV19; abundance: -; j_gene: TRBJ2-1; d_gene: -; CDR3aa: CATGGWGSYNEQFF; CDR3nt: TGTGCCACTGGGGGGTGGGGCTCCTACAATGAGCAGTTCTTC
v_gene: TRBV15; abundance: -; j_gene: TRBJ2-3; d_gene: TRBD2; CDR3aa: CATSREIAGKVYTQYF; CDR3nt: TGTGCCACCAGCAGAGAAATAGCGGGAAAGGTATATACGCAGTATTTT
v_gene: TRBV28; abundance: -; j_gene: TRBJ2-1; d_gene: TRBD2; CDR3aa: CASSLIAGGHYNEQFF; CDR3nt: TGTGCCAGCAGTTTGATAGCGGGAGGGCACTACAATGAGCAGTTCTTC
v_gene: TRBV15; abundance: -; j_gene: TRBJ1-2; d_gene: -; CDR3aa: CATSREGGFGYTF; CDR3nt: TGTGCCACCAGCAGAGAGGGGGGGTTTGGCTACACCTTC
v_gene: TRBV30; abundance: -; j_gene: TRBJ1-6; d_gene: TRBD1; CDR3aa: CAWNRGQPNSPLHF; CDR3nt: TGTGCCTGGAATAGGGGGCAGCCTAATTCACCCCTCCACTTT
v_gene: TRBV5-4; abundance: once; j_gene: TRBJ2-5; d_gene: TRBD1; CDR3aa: CASRLDRGLLETQYF; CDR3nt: TGTGCCAGCAGGTTGGACAGGGGGCTTTTAGAGACCCAGTACTTC
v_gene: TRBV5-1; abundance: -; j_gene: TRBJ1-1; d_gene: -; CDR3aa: CASSLVGGQNTEAFF; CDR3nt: TGCGCCAGCAGCTTGGTGGGAGGGCAAAACACTGAAGCTTTCTTT
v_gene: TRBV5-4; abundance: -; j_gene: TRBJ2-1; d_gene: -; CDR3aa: CASSLADFGNEQFF; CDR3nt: TGTGCCAGCAGCTTGGCCGACTTCGGCAATGAGCAGTTCTTC
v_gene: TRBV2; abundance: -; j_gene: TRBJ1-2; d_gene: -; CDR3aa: CASSEVVGVYGYTF; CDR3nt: TGTGCCAGCAGTGAAGTCGTAGGGGTCTATGGCTACACCTTC
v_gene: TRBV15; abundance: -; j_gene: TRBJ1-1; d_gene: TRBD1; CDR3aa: CATSRDPGTGRIGAFF; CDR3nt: TGTGCCACCAGCAGAGATCCCGGGACAGGGAGGATTGGAGCTTTCTTT
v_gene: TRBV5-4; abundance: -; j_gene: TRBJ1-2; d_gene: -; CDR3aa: CASSLGAHFNYGYTF; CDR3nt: TGTGCCAGCAGCTTGGGTGCTCACTTTAACTATGGCTACACCTTC
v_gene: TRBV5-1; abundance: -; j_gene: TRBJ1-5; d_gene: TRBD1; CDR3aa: CASSFTGGPSQPQHF; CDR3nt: TGCGCCAGCAGCTTTACAGGGGGTCCCAGTCAGCCCCAGCATTTT
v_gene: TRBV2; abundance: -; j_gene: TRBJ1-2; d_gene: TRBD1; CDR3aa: CASSEQGANYGYTF; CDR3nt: TGTGCCAGCAGTGAACAGGGGGCAAACTATGGCTACACCTTC
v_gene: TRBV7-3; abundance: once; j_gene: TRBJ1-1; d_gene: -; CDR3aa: CASSLRGENTEAFF; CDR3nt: TGTGCCAGCAGCTTAAGGGGGGAGAACACTGAAGCTTTCTTT
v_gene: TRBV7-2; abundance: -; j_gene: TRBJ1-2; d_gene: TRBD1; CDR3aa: CASSFRQGHGYTF; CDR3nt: TGTGCCAGCAGCTTTCGACAGGGGCATGGCTACACCTTC
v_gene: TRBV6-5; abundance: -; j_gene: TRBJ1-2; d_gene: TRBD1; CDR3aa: CASSSGQGDYGYTF; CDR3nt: TGTGCCAGCAGCTCGGGACAGGGGGACTATGGCTACACCTTC
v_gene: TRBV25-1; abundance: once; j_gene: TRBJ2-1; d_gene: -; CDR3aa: CASSEWQGSSSSYNEQFF; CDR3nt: TGTGCCAGCAGTGAATGGCAGGGGTCCTCGAGCTCCTACAATGAGCAGTTCTTC
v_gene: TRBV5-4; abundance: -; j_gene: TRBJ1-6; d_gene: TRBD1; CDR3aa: CASSRQGEDSPLHF; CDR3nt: TGTGCCAGCAGTCGACAGGGGGAAGATTCACCCCTCCACTTT
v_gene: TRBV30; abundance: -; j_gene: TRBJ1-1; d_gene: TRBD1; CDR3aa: CAWNRQGRTEAFF; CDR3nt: TGTGCCTGGAACAGACAGGGGAGGACTGAAGCTTTCTTT
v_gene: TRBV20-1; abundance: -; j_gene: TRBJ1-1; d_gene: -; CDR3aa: CSAPLGPEAFF; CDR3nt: TGCAGTGCCCCCCTGGGGCCCGAAGCTTTCTTT
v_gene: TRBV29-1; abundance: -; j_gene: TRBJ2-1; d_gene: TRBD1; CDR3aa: CSVGRTGGNEQFF; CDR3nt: TGCAGCGTTGGAAGGACAGGGGGAAATGAGCAGTTCTTC
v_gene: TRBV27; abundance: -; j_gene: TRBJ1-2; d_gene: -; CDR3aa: CASSLLGGLNYGYTF; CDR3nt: TGTGCCAGCAGTTTATTAGGGGGTCTCAACTATGGCTACACCTTC
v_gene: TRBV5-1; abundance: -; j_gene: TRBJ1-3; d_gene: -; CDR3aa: CASSPIVGGDGNTIYF; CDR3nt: TGCGCCAGCAGCCCAATCGTGGGGGGTGATGGAAACACCATATATTTT
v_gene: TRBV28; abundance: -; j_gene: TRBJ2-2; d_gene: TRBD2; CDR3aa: CASSSGRARTGELFF; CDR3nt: TGTGCCAGCAGTTCCGGGAGGGCCCGAACCGGGGAGCTGTTTTTT
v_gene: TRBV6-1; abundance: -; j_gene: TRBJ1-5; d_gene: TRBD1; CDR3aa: CASSDMDRGSNQPQHF; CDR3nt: TGTGCCAGCAGTGATATGGACAGGGGTAGCAATCAGCCCCAGCATTTT
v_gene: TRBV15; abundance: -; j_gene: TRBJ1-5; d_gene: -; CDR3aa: CATSYDRNQPQHF; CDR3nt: TGTGCCACCAGCTACGACAGAAATCAGCCCCAGCATTTT
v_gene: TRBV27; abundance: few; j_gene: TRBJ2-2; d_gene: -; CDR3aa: CASSSSTGPALVPGELFF; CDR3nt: TGTGCCAGCAGTTCGTCGACAGGACCCGCCTTAGTTCCCGGGGAGCTGTTTTTT
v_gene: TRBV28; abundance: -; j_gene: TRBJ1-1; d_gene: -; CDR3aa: CASSFTGTFNTEAFF; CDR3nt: TGTGCCAGCAGTTTCACCGGGACTTTTAACACTGAAGCTTTCTTT
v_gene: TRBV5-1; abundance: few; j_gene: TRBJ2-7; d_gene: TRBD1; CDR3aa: CASSSGTGRFYEQYF; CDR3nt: TGCGCCAGCAGTTCCGGGACAGGGAGGTTCTACGAGCAGTACTTC
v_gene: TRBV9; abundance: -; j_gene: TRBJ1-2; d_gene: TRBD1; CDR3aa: CASSMPGQQTRGYTF; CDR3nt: TGTGCCAGCAGCATGCCGGGACAGCAAACTAGGGGCTACACCTTC
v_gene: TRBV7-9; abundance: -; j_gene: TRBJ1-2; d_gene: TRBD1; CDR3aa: CASSLGGQGRDGYTF; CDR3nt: TGTGCCAGCAGCTTAGGAGGACAGGGCAGGGATGGCTACACCTTC